These T cell receptor beta chains were read from a single sample in a study of CD8 T cells in Susac syndrome. TCRdb passed the immunoSEQ multiplex PCR reads through MiXCR, listing each CDR3 protein once. Of 84,000 or so distinct CDR3 sequences listed, about 96% are singletons. The specimen was CD8+ T cells from PBMCs. All receptors derive from a human donor with Susac syndrome. Both conserved end residues are part of each CDR3. The D gene is left open where the match is weak. Rows may omit the clone size; those that give it use once, few, many or a size class.

D gene: NA; J gene: TRBJ1-2; V gene: TRBV20-1; clone size: once; CDR3 protein: CSASLRALPYGYTF; CDR3 DNA: TGCAGTGCTAGTCTCAGGGCCTTACCCTATGGCTACACCTTC
D gene: NA; J gene: TRBJ2-3; V gene: TRBV7-6; clone size: once; CDR3 protein: CASSPTLRSDTQYF; CDR3 DNA: TGTGCCAGCAGCCCTACCCTTCGCTCAGATACGCAGTATTTT
D gene: TRBD2; J gene: TRBJ2-1; V gene: TRBV7-8; clone size: NA; CDR3 protein: CASSFRPRGDEQFF; CDR3 DNA: TGTGCCAGCAGCTTCAGGCCCCGGGGGGATGAGCAGTTCTTC
D gene: TRBD1; J gene: TRBJ1-5; V gene: TRBV7-9; clone size: NA; CDR3 protein: CASSSIQGVGNQPQHF; CDR3 DNA: TGTGCCAGCAGCTCGATCCAGGGGGTCGGCAATCAGCCCCAGCATTTT
D gene: NA; J gene: TRBJ1-2; V gene: TRBV4-3; clone size: NA; CDR3 protein: CASSLTQTHPGYTF; CDR3 DNA: TGCGCCAGCAGCCTAACTCAGACTCACCCTGGCTACACCTTC
D gene: NA; J gene: TRBJ1-2; V gene: TRBV6-2/TRBV6-3; clone size: NA; CDR3 protein: CASSPGSYGYTF; CDR3 DNA: TGTGCCAGCAGTCCCGGATCCTATGGCTACACCTTC
D gene: NA; J gene: TRBJ1-5; V gene: TRBV19; clone size: NA; CDR3 protein: CASSARTGNQPQHF; CDR3 DNA: TGTGCCAGTAGTGCGCGGACGGGCAATCAGCCCCAGCATTTT
D gene: NA; J gene: TRBJ2-3; V gene: TRBV9; clone size: NA; CDR3 protein: CASSANTDTQYF; CDR3 DNA: TGTGCCAGCAGCGCCAACACAGATACGCAGTATTTT
D gene: NA; J gene: TRBJ2-7; V gene: TRBV15; clone size: NA; CDR3 protein: CATSRDRELYEQYF; CDR3 DNA: TGTGCCACCAGCAGAGACAGGGAACTCTACGAGCAGTACTTC
D gene: NA; J gene: TRBJ2-3; V gene: TRBV6-5; clone size: NA; CDR3 protein: CASKGSTDTQYF; CDR3 DNA: TGTGCCTCCAAGGGGAGCACAGATACGCAGTATTTT
D gene: TRBD2; J gene: TRBJ2-1; V gene: TRBV20-1; clone size: NA; CDR3 protein: CSARDRSLAGGSSYNEQFF; CDR3 DNA: TGCAGTGCTAGAGATAGGAGTCTAGCGGGGGGGAGCTCCTACAATGAGCAGTTCTTC
D gene: NA; J gene: TRBJ1-1; V gene: TRBV6-5; clone size: NA; CDR3 protein: CASSRSLNTEAFF; CDR3 DNA: TGTGCCAGCAGTCGCAGCCTAAACACTGAAGCTTTCTTT
D gene: NA; J gene: TRBJ2-1; V gene: TRBV14; clone size: NA; CDR3 protein: CASSQGTHNEQFF; CDR3 DNA: TGTGCCAGCAGCCAAGGGACTCACAATGAGCAGTTCTTC
D gene: TRBD1; J gene: TRBJ1-2; V gene: TRBV20-1; clone size: NA; CDR3 protein: CSASRDRGRLDYGYTF; CDR3 DNA: TGCAGTGCCTCCCGGGACAGGGGGCGCCTTGACTATGGCTACACCTTC
D gene: NA; J gene: TRBJ2-5; V gene: TRBV20-1; clone size: NA; CDR3 protein: CSARVMGSQETQYF; CDR3 DNA: TGCAGTGCTAGAGTTATGGGATCCCAAGAGACCCAGTACTTC
D gene: TRBD1; J gene: TRBJ1-2; V gene: TRBV3-1; clone size: NA; CDR3 protein: CASSQGIQGANGYTF; CDR3 DNA: TGTGCCAGCAGCCAAGGCATCCAGGGGGCCAATGGCTACACCTTC
D gene: NA; J gene: TRBJ1-1; V gene: TRBV19; clone size: NA; CDR3 protein: CASRSGLGAEAFF; CDR3 DNA: TGTGCCAGTAGATCAGGGTTAGGAGCTGAAGCTTTCTTT
D gene: NA; J gene: TRBJ2-2; V gene: TRBV20-1; clone size: NA; CDR3 protein: CSASPTGSGELFF; CDR3 DNA: TGCAGTGCTAGCCCAACAGGGTCCGGGGAGCTGTTTTTT
D gene: NA; J gene: TRBJ1-6; V gene: TRBV7-8; clone size: NA; CDR3 protein: CASSPAGRWGENSPLHF; CDR3 DNA: TGTGCCAGCAGCCCAGCAGGCCGGTGGGGGGAAAATTCACCCCTCCACTTT
D gene: NA; J gene: TRBJ2-3; V gene: TRBV28; clone size: NA; CDR3 protein: CASSSLPRAASTDTQYF; CDR3 DNA: TGTGCCAGCAGTTCCCTCCCTAGGGCGGCTAGCACAGATACGCAGTATTTT
D gene: TRBD2; J gene: TRBJ2-1; V gene: TRBV9; clone size: NA; CDR3 protein: CASSVTTSSEQFF; CDR3 DNA: TGTGCCAGCAGCGTCACGACTAGCTCTGAGCAGTTCTTC
D gene: TRBD1; J gene: TRBJ1-2; V gene: TRBV29-1; clone size: NA; CDR3 protein: CSARTGDGSYGYTF; CDR3 DNA: TGCAGCGCCAGGACAGGGGATGGGAGCTATGGCTACACCTTC
D gene: NA; J gene: TRBJ2-3; V gene: TRBV20-1; clone size: NA; CDR3 protein: CSARDPGGARDTQYF; CDR3 DNA: TGCAGTGCTAGAGATCCCGGAGGGGCGAGGGATACGCAGTATTTT
D gene: NA; J gene: TRBJ2-5; V gene: TRBV12-5; clone size: once; CDR3 protein: CASGDGLGQYF; CDR3 DNA: TGTGCTAGTGGAGACGGTCTGGGCCAGTACTTC
D gene: TRBD1; J gene: TRBJ2-7; V gene: TRBV29-1; clone size: NA; CDR3 protein: CSVEDQGATYEQYF; CDR3 DNA: TGCAGCGTTGAAGACCAGGGGGCTACCTACGAGCAGTACTTC
D gene: NA; J gene: TRBJ2-1; V gene: TRBV20-1; clone size: NA; CDR3 protein: CSATRGRGPYNEQFF; CDR3 DNA: TGCAGTGCAACAAGGGGCAGGGGTCCCTACAATGAGCAGTTCTTC
D gene: NA; J gene: TRBJ1-1; V gene: TRBV20-1; clone size: NA; CDR3 protein: CSARWPLSNTEAFF; CDR3 DNA: TGCAGTGCTAGATGGCCCCTTTCGAACACTGAAGCTTTCTTT
D gene: NA; J gene: TRBJ2-5; V gene: TRBV29-1; clone size: NA; CDR3 protein: CSVVGETQYF; CDR3 DNA: TGCAGCGTCGTGGGGGAGACCCAGTACTTC
D gene: NA; J gene: TRBJ2-5; V gene: TRBV4-1; clone size: NA; CDR3 protein: CASSEEGETQYF; CDR3 DNA: TGCGCCAGCAGCGAGGAGGGGGAGACCCAGTACTTC
D gene: NA; J gene: TRBJ2-1; V gene: TRBV12-3/TRBV12-4; clone size: NA; CDR3 protein: CASSLQNLDNEQFF; CDR3 DNA: TGTGCCAGCAGTTTGCAGAATCTCGATAATGAGCAGTTCTTC
D gene: NA; J gene: TRBJ2-1; V gene: TRBV30; clone size: NA; CDR3 protein: CAWSGPTRGQFF; CDR3 DNA: TGTGCCTGGAGTGGTCCTACTCGAGGGCAGTTCTTC
D gene: TRBD1; J gene: TRBJ1-2; V gene: TRBV27; clone size: NA; CDR3 protein: CASSRGTGALDGYTF; CDR3 DNA: TGTGCCAGCAGTCGAGGGACAGGGGCCTTAGATGGCTACACCTTC
D gene: TRBD1; J gene: TRBJ2-7; V gene: TRBV29-1; clone size: once; CDR3 protein: CSAHTQTGNEQYF; CDR3 DNA: TGCAGCGCCCATACCCAGACAGGGAACGAGCAGTACTTC
D gene: NA; J gene: TRBJ2-1; V gene: TRBV5-4; clone size: NA; CDR3 protein: CASSLSTSSYNEQFF; CDR3 DNA: TGTGCCAGCAGCTTGTCCACCAGCTCCTACAATGAGCAGTTCTTC
D gene: NA; J gene: TRBJ2-1; V gene: TRBV7-9; clone size: NA; CDR3 protein: CASSLVGGMNEQFF; CDR3 DNA: TGTGCCAGCAGCTTAGTTGGGGGTATGAATGAGCAGTTCTTC
D gene: NA; J gene: TRBJ2-2; V gene: TRBV9; clone size: NA; CDR3 protein: CASSVSVETHNTGELFF; CDR3 DNA: TGTGCCAGCAGCGTTTCCGTGGAGACTCATAACACCGGGGAGCTGTTTTTT
D gene: NA; J gene: TRBJ2-7; V gene: TRBV20-1; clone size: NA; CDR3 protein: CSARDGDGALAYEQYF; CDR3 DNA: TGCAGTGCTAGAGATGGGGACGGGGCCCTAGCCTACGAGCAGTACTTC
D gene: TRBD1; J gene: TRBJ2-1; V gene: TRBV20-1; clone size: NA; CDR3 protein: CSASHRGNEQFF; CDR3 DNA: TGCAGTGCTAGCCACAGGGGGAATGAGCAGTTCTTC
D gene: NA; J gene: TRBJ2-7; V gene: TRBV30; clone size: NA; CDR3 protein: CAWKFIQGGLEEQYF; CDR3 DNA: TGTGCCTGGAAATTCATACAGGGAGGATTGGAAGAGCAGTACTTC
D gene: NA; J gene: TRBJ2-4; V gene: TRBV5-6; clone size: NA; CDR3 protein: CASSLSGKNIQYF; CDR3 DNA: TGTGCCAGCAGCTTGTCCGGCAAAAACATTCAGTACTTC
D gene: NA; J gene: TRBJ2-3; V gene: TRBV5-4; clone size: NA; CDR3 protein: CASSFGRGGDTQYF; CDR3 DNA: TGTGCCAGCAGCTTCGGGAGAGGGGGAGATACGCAGTATTTT